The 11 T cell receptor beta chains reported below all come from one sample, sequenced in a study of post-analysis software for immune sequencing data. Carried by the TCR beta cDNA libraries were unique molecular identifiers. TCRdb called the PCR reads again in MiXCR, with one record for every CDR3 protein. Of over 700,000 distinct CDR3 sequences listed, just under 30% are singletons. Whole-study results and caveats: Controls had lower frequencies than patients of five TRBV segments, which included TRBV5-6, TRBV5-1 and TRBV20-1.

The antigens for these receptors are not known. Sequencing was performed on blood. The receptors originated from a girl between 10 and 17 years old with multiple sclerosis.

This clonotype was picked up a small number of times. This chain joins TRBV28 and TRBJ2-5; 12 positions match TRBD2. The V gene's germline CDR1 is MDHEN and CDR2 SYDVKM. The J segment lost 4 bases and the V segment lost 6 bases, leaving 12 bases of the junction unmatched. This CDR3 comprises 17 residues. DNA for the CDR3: TGTGCCAGCAGAATGGACAGGGGGGGACTAGCGGGAGAGACCCAGTACTTC. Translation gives CASRMDRGGLAGETQYF.

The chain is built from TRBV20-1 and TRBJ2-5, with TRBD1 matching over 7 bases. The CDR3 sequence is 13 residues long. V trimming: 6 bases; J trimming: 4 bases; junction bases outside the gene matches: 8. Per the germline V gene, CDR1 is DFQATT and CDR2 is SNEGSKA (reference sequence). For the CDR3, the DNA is TGCAGTGCCCACAGGGGCGGCCTAGAGACCCAGTACTTC. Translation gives CSAHRGGLETQYF.

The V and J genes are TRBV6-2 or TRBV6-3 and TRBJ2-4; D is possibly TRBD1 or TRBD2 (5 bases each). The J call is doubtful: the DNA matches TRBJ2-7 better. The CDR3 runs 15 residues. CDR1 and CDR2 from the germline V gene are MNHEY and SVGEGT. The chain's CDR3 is CASYRTGTAPGEQYF. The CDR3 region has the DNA TGTGCCAGCTACCGAACTGGGACGGCTCCTGGCGAGCAGTACTTC.

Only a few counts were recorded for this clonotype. The CDR3, as DNA: TGCGCCAGCAGCTCCTCGATGGCAGATACGCAGTATTTT. Its protein product is CASSSSMADTQYF. This rearrangement joins TRBV5-1 to TRBJ2-3; D not resolved. Deletions cut 3 bases from V and 4 bases from J, with 9 bases between. The CDR3 runs to 13 residues. CDR1 SGHRS and CDR2 YFSETQ come from the germline V gene.

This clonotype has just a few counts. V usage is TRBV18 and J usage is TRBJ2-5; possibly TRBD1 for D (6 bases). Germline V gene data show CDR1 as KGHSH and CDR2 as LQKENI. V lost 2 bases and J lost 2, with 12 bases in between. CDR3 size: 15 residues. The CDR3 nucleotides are TGTGCCAGCTCACCAAGGACAGTTACTCAAGAGACCCAGTACTTC. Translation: CASSPRTVTQETQYF. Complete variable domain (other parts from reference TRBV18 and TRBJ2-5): NAGVMQNPRHLVRRRGQEARLRCSPMKGHSHVYWYRQLPEEGLKFMVYLQKENIIDESGMPKERFSAEFPKEGPSILRIQQVVRGDSAAYFCASSPRTVTQETQYFGPGTRLLVL.

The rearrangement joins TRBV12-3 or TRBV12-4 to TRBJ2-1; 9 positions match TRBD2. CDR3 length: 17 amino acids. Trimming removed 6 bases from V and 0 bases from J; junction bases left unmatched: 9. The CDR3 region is CASRRALAGASYNEQFF. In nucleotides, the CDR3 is TGTGCCAGCAGACGTGCCTTAGCGGGGGCCTCCTACAATGAGCAGTTCTTC.

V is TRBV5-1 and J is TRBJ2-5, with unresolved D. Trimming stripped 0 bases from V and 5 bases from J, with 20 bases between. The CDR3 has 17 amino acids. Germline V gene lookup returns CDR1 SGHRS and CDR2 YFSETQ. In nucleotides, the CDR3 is TGCGCCAGCAGCTTGGCGGGCAGGCCCGTTGGTAGGGAGACCCAGTACTTC. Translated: CASSLAGRPVGRETQYF.

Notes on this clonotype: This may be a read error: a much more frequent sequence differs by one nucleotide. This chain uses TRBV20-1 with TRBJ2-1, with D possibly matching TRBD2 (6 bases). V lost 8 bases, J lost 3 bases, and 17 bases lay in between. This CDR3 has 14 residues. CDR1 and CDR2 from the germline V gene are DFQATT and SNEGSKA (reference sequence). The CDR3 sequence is CSPGGARFYNEQFF. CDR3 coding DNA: TGCAGTCCTGGAGGGGCGCGATTCTACAATGAGCAGTTCTTC.

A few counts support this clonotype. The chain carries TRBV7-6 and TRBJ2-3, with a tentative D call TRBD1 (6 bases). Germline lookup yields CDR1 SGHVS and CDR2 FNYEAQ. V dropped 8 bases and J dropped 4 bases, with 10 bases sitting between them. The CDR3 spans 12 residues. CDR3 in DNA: TGTGCCAGCTCAGGGGCGGCAGATACGCAGTATTTT. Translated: CASSGAADTQYF.

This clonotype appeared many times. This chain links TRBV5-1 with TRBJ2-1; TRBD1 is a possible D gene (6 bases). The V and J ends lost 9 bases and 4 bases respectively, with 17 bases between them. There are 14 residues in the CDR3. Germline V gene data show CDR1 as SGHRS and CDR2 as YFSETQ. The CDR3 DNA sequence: TGCGCCACCAGGCTGGACAGTTCTTACAATGAGCAGTTCTTC. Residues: CATRLDSSYNEQFF. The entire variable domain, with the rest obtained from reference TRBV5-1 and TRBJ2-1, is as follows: KAGVTQTPRYLIKTRGQQVTLSCSPISGHRSVSWYQQTPGQGLQFLFEYFSETQRNKGNFPGRFSGRQFSNSRSEMNVSTLELGDSALYLCATRLDSSYNEQFFGPGTRLTVL.

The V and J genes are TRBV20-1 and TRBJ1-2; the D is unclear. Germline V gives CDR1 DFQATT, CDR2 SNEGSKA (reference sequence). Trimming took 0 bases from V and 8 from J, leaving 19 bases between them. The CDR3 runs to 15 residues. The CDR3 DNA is TGCAGTGCTAGAGATCCCATCGAGAAGATGGGGGGCTACACCTTC. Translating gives CSARDPIEKMGGYTF.